This record looks at one T cell receptor beta chain sequence and its context. No antigen is known for it. V lost 3 bases and J lost 2; bases outside the gene matches: 7. CDR1 is MDHEN, CDR2 SYDVKM, per germline. The CDR3 has 18 amino acids. This specimen belongs to a study of shared clonotypes between healthy human individuals. Study background: Used for every donor were three CD4 naive, three CD4 memory, two CD8 naive and one CD8 memory plate. General study points: Among donors, the sharing of clonotypes was expected to be influenced by sequencing depth. Researchers found naive subsets generally carried larger estimated richness than memory subsets.

In the study's own analysis: For the immunoSEQ data, sequences were junction-only without quality scores, so filtering differed. Sequenced by immunoSEQ multiplex PCR; TCRdb stores in-frame clones only, minus some. V and J calls and clone size are given by that table; D and trimming were obtained from the DNA. The repertoire holds 2 million to 2.5 million clones, with around 92% as singletons. The sequencing input was naive CD4+ T cells from PBMCs. This sample's subset: CD45RA+ positively selected. The receptor was isolated from a man between 18 and 29 years old in good health. Some clones in this sample may be carry-over from other donors' samples. V gene TRBV28 combines with J gene TRBJ2-1; 13 bases are a match to TRBD2. CDR3 sequence (DNA): TGTGCCAGCAGTTTTCCTAAAACTAGCGGGAGGGCCTACAATGAGCAGTTCTTC. It specifies CASSFPKTSGRAYNEQFF. Full variable domain (remainder filled in from reference TRBV28 and TRBJ2-1): DVKVTQSSRYLVKRTGEKVFLECVQDMDHENMFWYRQDPGLGLRLIYFSYDVKMKEKGDIPEGYSVSREKKERFSLILESASTNQTSMYLCASSFPKTSGRAYNEQFFGPGTRLTVL.